The T cell receptor beta chain under discussion was sequenced for a study of shared clonotypes between healthy human individuals (dated by TCRdb to the early 2020s). Background on the whole study: A couple of women and a few men aged 18 to 49 years were included in the cohort. The study deeply sequenced blood TCR repertoires of about 5 healthy adults to estimate repertoire size and the extent of clonotype sharing between individuals. Per donor, three plates each were used for CD4 naive and CD4 memory, two for CD8 naive, and one for CD8 memory. Per donor, leukapheresis produced somewhere between about 0.94 and 10 billion PBMCs. To increase sequencing depth and limit assay-specific biases, different laboratories used diverse techniques to prepare libraries and sequence TCR repertoires. What the authors observed across the whole study: Based on pairwise subsampling, the degree of clonotype sharing among donors was expected to be affected by sequencing depth. The small number of donors limited the genetic and exposure-history diversity represented. Sampling was limited to blood, and TCR repertoires in tissue likely differ from TCR repertoires in blood. Naive subsets generally had larger estimated clonotype richness than memory subsets did. Rarefaction of sorted-subset datasets indicated incomplete sequencing despite the large sequencing depth. Compared with non-shared clonotypes, clonotypes shared by all four sorted-subset donors had higher generation probabilities. When several donors were compared, the shared fraction of clonotypes was around 4.6% for naive CD4, 3% to 4% for naive CD8, more than 2% for memory CD4, and approximately 0.4% for memory CD8.

CD8 naive samples consisted of CD45RO-negative cells that were positively selected for CCR7, yielding a CD45RA+CCR7+ population without TemRA cells. Donors were healthy HIV-negative adults with no recently reported acute infections or vaccinations. Every donor was a Caucasian adult residing in Nashville, Tennessee, USA. After blood collection by leukapheresis, PBMCs were isolated using Ficoll-Histopaque density gradient centrifugation and then cryopreserved in the vapor phase of liquid nitrogen. Analytical flow cytometry was used to check the purity and quantity of each magnetically sorted T cell population. Genomic DNA was isolated from every sorted fraction and measured by UV absorbance on a Nanodrop 2000c. The CDR3 runs 18 residues from the cysteine to the phenylalanine. CDR3 DNA is the only sequence kept; it has 54 bases, read in frame from the first base. Sequences SGHNT (CDR1) and YYREEE (CDR2) are obtained from the germline V gene (reference sequence). Clipping removes 0 bases from V and 5 bases from J, with 8 as the unmatched junction base count.

TCR CDR3 regions were amplified from genomic DNA by multiplex PCR using the deep immunoSEQ assay. For each cell subset, the extracted genomic DNA was distributed evenly across all wells of several immunoSEQ 96-well plates, and each plate served as one replicate. For sorted subsets, about 200 ng genomic DNA, equal to 30,000 or so T cell genomes, was loaded into each replicate PCR. The purified libraries were quantified using a Qubit 3.0 fluorometer, sized with a Bioanalyzer 2100, and then quantified again using the KAPA Library Quantification kit. Every immunoSEQ 96-well plate was sequenced on a separate single-read 150-cycle Illumina NextSeq 550 flow cell. The study's own analysis went as follows. Because the immunoSEQ output held only junctional sequences and lacked quality scores, the filtering could not match the filtering applied to full-length reads. Sequences were annotated with PyIR, a Python wrapper for IgBLAST v1.9, and V/J genes and CDR3 were assigned using IMGT germline references. Reads were filtered out if the reads had weak V/J assignments (E-value above 1e-6), no CDR3, stop codons, out-of-frame junctions, or ambiguous translated residues. V3J clonotypes were defined by identical inferred V gene, J gene, and CDR3 amino acid sequence. To compute the percentage overlap between repertoires, the number of shared unique clonotypes was divided by the size of the smaller repertoire. RTK rarefaction, the Chao1 estimator, and Recon v2.1 estimates of unobserved clonotypes were used to assess repertoire richness. OLGA was used to compute generation probabilities for all TCRbeta clonotypes that the gDNA method yielded from a handful of donors. TCRdb retrieved this table from immuneACCESS and kept in-frame rearrangements only. Not all clones are present; in checked studies, unresolved V genes account for under half, and no reason is known for the remainder. V, J and clone size derive from that table, while D and trimming were established from the DNA sequence. The sample profile shows roughly 770,000 clones; approximately 96% of them were found once. Under 0.3% of the sample rests with the top ten.

Concerning this clone: What antigen it recognizes has not been identified. No much larger clone exists at a distance of one base, and base qualities are not known.

The TCR comes from a man younger than 45 in good health. The V gene is TRBV5-4 and the J gene is TRBJ2-2; 12 central bases correspond to TRBD2. The sequenced sample was naive CD8+ T cells sorted from blood. According to the study, the label for this sample's cell subset or site signals: CD45RA+CCR7+. The DNA sequence is as follows: TGTGCCAGCAGCTTGGGGCTAGCGGGAGGGGGAATAACCGGGGAGCTGTTTTTT. Its amino acids are CASSLGLAGGGITGELFF.